The T cell receptor (beta chain) described here comes from a study of blood T cell repertoires in COVID-19. Study at large: The United States, Italy and Spain supplied acute and convalescent COVID-19 samples. PBMCs, B-cell-depleted T cells, or T cells were the source of the cDNA or gDNA that made up the material.

V lost 6 bases and J lost 0; bases outside the gene matches: 4. The length of the CDR3 is 14 residues. CDR1 and CDR2 (germline): SNHLY, FYNNEI. As originally analysed: Amplification with reference gene primers provided the estimates of nucleated cell counts. Sequencing used immunoSEQ multiplex PCR; TCRdb keeps in-frame clones, though not all of them. The V and J calls and the clone size are those of that table, but D and trimming were determined from the DNA. The sample yields 230,000 or so clones, 65% to 85% seen once. The clonotype comes from a man in his fifties or sixties who had recovered from COVID-19. The sample comprised PBMCs or T cells enriched from blood (not recorded which). The chain couples TRBV2 to TRBJ1-1; 7 positions match TRBD1. CDR3 sequence reads: CASRGDSMNTEAFF. The CDR3 DNA reads TGTGCCAGCAGGGGGGACAGTATGAACACTGAAGCTTTCTTT. Filled out from reference TRBV2 and TRBJ1-1, the complete variable domain reads EPEVTQTPSHQVTQMGQEVILRCVPISNHLYFYWYRQILGQKVEFLVSFYNNEISEKSEIFDDQFSVERPDGSNFTLKIRSTKLEDSAMYFCASRGDSMNTEAFFGQGTRLTVV.